This T cell receptor (beta chain) stems from a study of T-cell reconstitution after alpha-beta-depleted transplantation in children. Unique molecular identifiers were used to barcode this TCRbeta library. MiXCR, applied by TCRdb to the PCR reads, yields one record per CDR3 protein. The sample has some 490,000 distinct CDR3 sequences, under 15% seen once. This clonotype turned up a few times. Trimming took 3 bases from V and 0 from J, leaving 12 bases between them. Germline V gives CDR1 MGHRA, CDR2 YSYEKL. The CDR3 has 16 amino acids. The TCR was taken from a human donor who donated a stem cell graft to a child with combined immunodeficiency. The sample consisted of PBMCs from the stem cell graft donor, taken from the stem cell graft. V usage is TRBV4-1 and J usage is TRBJ2-1; possibly TRBD1 for D (5 bases). This CDR3 reads CASSQRQFTSYNEQFF. As DNA, the CDR3 is TGCGCCAGCAGCCAGAGACAGTTTACCTCCTACAATGAGCAGTTCTTC.